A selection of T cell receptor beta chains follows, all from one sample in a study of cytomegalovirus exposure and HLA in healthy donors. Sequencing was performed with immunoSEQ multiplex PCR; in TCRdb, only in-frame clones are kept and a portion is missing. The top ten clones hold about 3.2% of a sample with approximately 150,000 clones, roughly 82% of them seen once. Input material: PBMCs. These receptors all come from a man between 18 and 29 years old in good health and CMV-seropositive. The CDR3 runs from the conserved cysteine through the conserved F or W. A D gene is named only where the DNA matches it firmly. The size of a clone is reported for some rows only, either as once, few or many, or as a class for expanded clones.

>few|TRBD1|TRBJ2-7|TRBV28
CASTSRGQGFTSYEQYF
TGTGCCAGCACTAGTAGGGGACAGGGGTTTACTTCCTACGAGCAGTACTTC
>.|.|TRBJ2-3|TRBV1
CTSSQDLPLRFLRGGDTQYF
TGCACCAGCAGCCAAGATTTACCCCTCCGGTTCCTGCGGGGAGGGGATACGCAGTATTTT
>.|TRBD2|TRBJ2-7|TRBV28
CASSLSGSSNEQYF
TGTGCCAGCAGTCTTAGCGGGAGTAGCAACGAGCAGTACTTC
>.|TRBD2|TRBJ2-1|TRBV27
CASSFRTSNEQFF
TGTGCCAGCAGTTTTAGGACTAGTAATGAGCAGTTCTTC
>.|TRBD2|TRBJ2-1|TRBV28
CASSRTSGRIYNEQFF
TGTGCCAGCAGCCGAACTAGCGGGAGGATCTACAATGAGCAGTTCTTC
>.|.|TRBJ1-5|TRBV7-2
CASSWGGGNQPQHF
TGTGCCAGCAGCTGGGGGGGTGGCAATCAGCCCCAGCATTTT
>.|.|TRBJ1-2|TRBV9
CASSALGQGYTF
TGTGCCAGCAGCGCCCTCGGACAGGGCTACACCTTC
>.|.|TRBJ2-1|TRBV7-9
CASSFPLVNNEQFF
TGTGCCAGCAGCTTTCCCCTAGTTAATAATGAGCAGTTCTTC
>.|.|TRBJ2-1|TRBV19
CASSIIYRDGNEQFF
TGTGCCAGTAGTATTATCTACAGGGACGGCAATGAGCAGTTCTTC
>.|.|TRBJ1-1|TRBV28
CASSPGTRWTEAFF
TGTGCCAGCAGCCCTGGAACTAGGTGGACTGAAGCTTTCTTT
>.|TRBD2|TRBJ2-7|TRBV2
CASSPTGLVRYEQYF
TGTGCCAGCAGCCCTACGGGACTAGTCCGCTACGAGCAGTACTTC
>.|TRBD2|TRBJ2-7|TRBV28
CASSTLMTSGIYEQYF
TGTGCCAGCAGTACCCTGATGACTAGCGGGATATACGAGCAGTACTTC
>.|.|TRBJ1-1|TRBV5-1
CASSFPLANTEAFF
TGCGCCAGCAGCTTCCCGCTGGCGAACACTGAAGCTTTCTTT
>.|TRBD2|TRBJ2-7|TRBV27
CASSLAGEPFSYEQYF
TGTGCCAGCAGTCTAGCGGGAGAGCCCTTCTCCTACGAGCAGTACTTC
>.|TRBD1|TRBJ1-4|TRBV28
CASSSGQGITATNEKLFF
TGTGCCAGCAGTTCCGGACAGGGGATCACCGCAACTAATGAAAAACTGTTTTTT
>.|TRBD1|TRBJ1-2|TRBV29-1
CSVKRQGEGYGYTF
TGCAGCGTAAAACGACAGGGAGAGGGCTATGGCTACACCTTC
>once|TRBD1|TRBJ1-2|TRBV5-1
CASSSETGTYYGYTF
TGCGCCAGCAGCTCTGAGACAGGGACTTACTATGGCTACACCTTC
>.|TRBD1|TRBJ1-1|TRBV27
CAQLSPRIQGRNTEAFF
TGTGCCCAACTTAGCCCTCGCATACAGGGGAGGAACACTGAAGCTTTCTTT
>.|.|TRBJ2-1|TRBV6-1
CASSETDRNNNEQFF
TGTGCCAGCAGTGAGACGGACAGAAATAACAATGAGCAGTTCTTC
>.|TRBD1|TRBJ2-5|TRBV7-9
CASRPNRGRGETQYF
TGTGCCAGCAGACCCAACAGGGGGCGCGGGGAGACCCAGTACTTC
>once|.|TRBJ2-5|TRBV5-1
CASSLDYRGNQYF
TGCGCCAGCAGCTTGGATTATAGGGGGAACCAGTACTTC
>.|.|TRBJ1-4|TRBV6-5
CASSKTSGELFF
TGTGCCAGCAGCAAAACGTCGGGGGAACTGTTTTTT
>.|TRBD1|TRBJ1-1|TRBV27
CASSLGTDPMNTEAFF
TGTGCCAGCAGCCTCGGGACAGACCCTATGAACACTGAAGCTTTCTTT
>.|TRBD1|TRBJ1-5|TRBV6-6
CASSLQGNQPQHF
TGTGCCAGCAGTCTACAGGGGAATCAGCCCCAGCATTTT
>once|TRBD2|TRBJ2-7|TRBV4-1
CASSPKGLGNEQYF
TGCGCCAGCAGCCCAAAGGGACTAGGGAACGAGCAGTACTTC
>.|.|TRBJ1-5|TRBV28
CATSSGAGSNQPQHF
TGTGCCACCTCCAGCGGGGCGGGTAGCAATCAGCCCCAGCATTTT
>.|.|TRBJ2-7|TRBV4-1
CASSRDSRAPYEQYF
TGCGCCAGCAGCCGGGACTCCCGAGCCCCTTACGAGCAGTACTTC
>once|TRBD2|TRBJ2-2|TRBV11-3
CASGRTSGPTGELFF
TGTGCCAGCGGACGGACTAGCGGACCCACCGGGGAGCTGTTTTTT
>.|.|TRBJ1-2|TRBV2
CASSVRDRYGYTF
TGTGCCAGCAGTGTAAGAGACAGATATGGCTACACCTTC
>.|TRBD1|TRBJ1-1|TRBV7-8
CASSSHGTAFNTEAFF
TGTGCCAGCAGCTCACACGGGACAGCTTTTAACACTGAAGCTTTCTTT
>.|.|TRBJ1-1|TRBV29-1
CSVEDVEGGF
TGCAGCGTTGAAGATGTGGAGGGTGGGTTT
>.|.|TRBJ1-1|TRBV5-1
CASSLPGSEAFF
TGCGCCAGCAGCCTGCCTGGCTCCGAAGCTTTCTTT
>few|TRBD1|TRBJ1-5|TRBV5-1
CASCPTGDSNQPQHF
TGCGCCAGCTGCCCGACAGGGGATAGCAATCAGCCCCAGCATTTT
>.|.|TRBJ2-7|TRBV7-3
CASSPRDGGEQYF
TGTGCCAGCAGCCCCCGGGATGGAGGCGAGCAGTACTTC
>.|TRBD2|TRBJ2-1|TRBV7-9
CASSPGTSGHYNEQFF
TGTGCCAGCAGCCCAGGGACTAGCGGGCACTACAATGAGCAGTTCTTC
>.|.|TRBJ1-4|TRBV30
CAWSYLGNEKLFF
TGTGCCTGGAGTTACCTTGGCAATGAAAAACTGTTTTTT
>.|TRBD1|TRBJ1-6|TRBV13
CASSLEGAGNSPLHF
TGTGCCAGCAGCTTAGAGGGGGCTGGGAATTCACCCCTCCACTTT
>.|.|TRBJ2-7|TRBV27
CASRPGGAHEQYF
TGTGCCAGCAGACCCGGCGGGGCCCACGAGCAGTACTTC
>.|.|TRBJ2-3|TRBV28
CASNVLGPDTQYF
TGTGCCAGCAATGTCCTGGGCCCAGATACGCAGTATTTT
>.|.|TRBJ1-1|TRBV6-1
CASSELSRRVTEAFF
TGTGCCAGCAGTGAACTCTCCAGGAGGGTCACTGAAGCTTTCTTT
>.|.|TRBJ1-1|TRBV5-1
CASTEDWNTEAFF
TGCGCCAGCACCGAGGACTGGAACACTGAAGCTTTCTTT
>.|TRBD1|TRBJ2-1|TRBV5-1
CASSSQGDNEQFF
TGCGCCAGCAGCTCTCAGGGGGACAATGAGCAGTTCTTC
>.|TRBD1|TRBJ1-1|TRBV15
CATSSPGQGLGTEAFF
TGTGCCACCAGCTCGCCGGGACAGGGTCTGGGCACTGAAGCTTTCTTT
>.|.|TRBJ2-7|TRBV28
CASSSGLRYEQYF
TGTGCCAGCAGTTCGGGACTTCGGTACGAGCAGTACTTC
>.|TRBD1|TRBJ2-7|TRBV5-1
CASSWGTGEQYF
TGCGCCAGCAGCTGGGGGACAGGTGAGCAGTACTTC
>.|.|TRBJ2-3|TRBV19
CASRPQQGPTDTQYF
TGTGCCAGTAGGCCTCAACAGGGCCCCACAGATACGCAGTATTTT
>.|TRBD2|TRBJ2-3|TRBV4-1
CASSLGTSGYTDTQYF
TGCGCCAGCAGCCTGGGGACTAGCGGATACACAGATACGCAGTATTTT
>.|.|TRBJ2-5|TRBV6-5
CASSYSGVGIETQYF
TGTGCCAGCAGTTACTCGGGCGTCGGGATAGAGACCCAGTACTTC
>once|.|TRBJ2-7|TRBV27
CASSFGPDSYEQYF
TGTGCCAGCAGTTTTGGTCCAGACTCCTACGAGCAGTACTTC
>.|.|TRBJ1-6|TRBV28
CASSLIGNSPLHF
TGTGCCAGCAGTTTAATCGGGAATTCACCCCTCCACTTT